This T cell receptor (beta chain) emerged from a study of blood T cell repertoires in COVID-19. Study as a whole: Samples came from the United States, Italy and Spain, spanning acute and convalescent COVID-19. PBMCs, B-cell-depleted T cells, or T cells were the source of the cDNA or gDNA that made up the material.

As processed by the authors: For nucleated cells, counts were estimated from reference gene primer amplification. The protocol was immunoSEQ multiplex PCR, while the TCRdb copy is restricted to in-frame clones and leaves out a portion. Clonal size and the V and J genes are those of that table, whereas D and trimming came from the DNA. This sample has 95,000 to 150,000 clones, with less than 75% found just once. The CDR3 extends over 13 amino acids. V dropped 6 bases and J dropped 4 bases, with 9 bases sitting between them. Looked up from germline, CDR1 is WSHSY and CDR2 is SAAADI. This chain joins TRBV10-2 and TRBJ2-2; D remains unclear. Material: peripheral blood. This clonotype was sampled from a human donor with acute or convalescent COVID-19. The donor label of this sample is uncertain. In DNA, the CDR3 is TGCGCCAGCAGCCCCCGTAGCACCGGGGAGCTGTTTTTT. Translation gives CASSPRSTGELFF.